What follows are 17 T cell receptor beta chains derived from one specimen sequenced in a study of Ad26.COV2.S vaccination and SARS-CoV-2 variants. Using immunoSEQ multiplex PCR, the repertoire was profiled, and TCRdb retains in-frame clones only, with some absent. This sample has about 350,000 clones, with around 90% found just once. Treatment specified: roughly 19 received Ad26.COV2.S at low or high dose, single or two shots; roughly five received placebo; per-sample allocation not given. Day 63 after the first injection of vaccine or placebo was the sampling time. The sequencing here drew on peripheral blood, taken in a trial of Ad26.COV2.S vaccine versus placebo. These receptors originate from a person between 18 and 59 years old who received the Ad26.COV2.S COVID-19 vaccine or a placebo.

V usage is TRBV5-4 and J usage is TRBJ2-7; D is unresolved. In germline, CDR1 is SGHNT, CDR2 YYREEE (reference sequence). This CDR3 has 11 amino acids. Trimming left V 4 bases short and J 6 bases short, with 8 bases between. This CDR3 is CASSRGFEQYF. The CDR3 nucleotides are TGTGCCAGCAGCCGCGGCTTCGAGCAGTACTTC. The full variable domain, completed using reference TRBV5-4 and TRBJ2-7, is ETGVTQSPTHLIKTRGQQVTLRCSSQSGHNTVSWYQQALGQGPQFIFQYYREEENGRGNFPPRFSGLQFPNYSSELNVNALELDDSALYLCASSRGFEQYFGPGTRLTVT.

Remarks on this clone: The sample carries other DNA sequences with the same CDR3. The chain recombines TRBV30 with TRBJ2-7; D may be TRBD2 (5 bases). The CDR3 spans 13 residues. Per the germline V gene, CDR1 is GTSNPN and CDR2 is SVGIG (reference sequence). V was cut by 0 bases and J by 0 bases, with 6 bases left in between. DNA for the CDR3: TGTGCCTGGAGTGTCGGGATCTCCTACGAGCAGTACTTC. It yields the protein CAWSVGISYEQYF.

This clone has a single count. V usage is TRBV23-1 and J usage is TRBJ1-5, with TRBD1 matching over 7 bases. TRBV23-1 carries the ORF label, with uncertain function. The CDR3 loop spans 16 amino acids. With V trimmed by 0 bases and J by 2 bases, 4 bases remained unmatched. The CDR3 bases are TGCGCCAGCAGTCAATCCGAGGGGGCCGGCAATCAGCCCCAGCATTTT. Its translation is CASSQSEGAGNQPQHF.

The chain recombines TRBV3-1 (or the pseudogene TRBV3-2) with TRBJ1-2; 8 bases are a match to TRBD1. Per germline, CDR1 LGHDT and CDR2 YNNKEL (reference sequence). V shed 2 bases and J 2 bases; nucleotides not matched to a gene: 1. This CDR3 is 14 amino acids long. CDR3 in amino acids: CASSQRDRNYGYTF. The DNA of the CDR3 is TGTGCCAGCAGCCAACGGGACAGGAACTATGGCTACACCTTC.

The chain recombines TRBV19 with TRBJ2-3; 12 bases map to TRBD2. After removal of 3 bases from V and 5 bases from J, the junction contained 3 bases not matched to a gene. The CDR3 spans 15 residues. The V gene's germline CDR1 is LNHDA and CDR2 SQIVND (reference sequence). The CDR3, as DNA: TGTGCCAGTAGTATTCGACTAGCGGGGGAAGATACGCAGTATTTT. This translates into CASSIRLAGEDTQYF.

The chain is built from TRBV2 and TRBJ2-2; D is undetermined. The CDR3 is 14 residues long. Germline V gene data show CDR1 as SNHLY and CDR2 as FYNNEI. With 0 bases removed from V and 3 bases from J, the gap between germline ends came to 5 bases. The CDR3, as DNA: TGTGCCAGCAGTGAAGCTGAATACACCGGGGAGCTGTTTTTT. It codes for CASSEAEYTGELFF.

The rearrangement joins TRBV11-2 to TRBJ1-2; the D is unclear. V was pared by 4 bases and J by 0 bases, with 12 bases between. Germline V lookup: CDR1 SGHAT, CDR2 FQNNGV. The CDR3 sequence is 15 residues long. Here the CDR3 reads CASSSDLLANYGYTF. Here the CDR3 DNA reads TGTGCCAGCAGCTCGGACCTATTAGCTAACTATGGCTACACCTTC.

The chain employs TRBV27 and TRBJ2-1, with a weak D call TRBD1 (5 bases). The CDR3 covers 18 residues. Germline V lookup: CDR1 MNHEY, CDR2 SMNVEV (reference sequence). The V gene lost 6 bases and the J gene lost 2 bases, with 23 bases spanning the gap. The CDR3 DNA follows: TGTGCCAGCAGCCTAGGGGTGGGTAGTTCGAGTCCCTACAATGAGCAGTTCTTC. Its protein is CASSLGVGSSSPYNEQFF.

The CDR3 DNA follows: TGCGCCAGCAGCCCCGGGACTAGCACCACTTGGGAGCAGTACTTC. Translation gives CASSPGTSTTWEQYF. The chain is built from TRBV5-1 and TRBJ2-7; 9 nucleotides agree with TRBD2. The CDR3 is 15 residues long. Unmatched junction bases numbered 12, after V lost 4 bases and J lost 7 bases. Germline values: CDR1 SGHRS, CDR2 YFSETQ.

The rearrangement uses TRBV7-9 and TRBJ2-5, with D maybe TRBD1 (5 bases). Trimming shortened V by 8 bases and J by 1 base, and 14 bases separated the two germline ends. The CDR3 is 14 amino acids. Germline CDR1 SEHNR, CDR2 FQNEAQ (reference sequence). CDR3 sequence (DNA): TGTGCCAGCCAAAGGGGCGAATTCCAAGAGACCCAGTACTTC. Amino acids: CASQRGEFQETQYF.

This clone came up once. V is TRBV7-9 and J is TRBJ2-2, with TRBD1 identical over 9 bases. V gave up 4 bases and J gave up 4 bases; unmatched junction bases: 10. CDR1 SEHNR and CDR2 FQNEAQ come from the germline V gene (reference sequence). This CDR3 has 17 residues. CDR3 DNA: TGTGCCAGCAGCTCGGAGGGGGGACAGGGCGCCACCGGGGAGCTGTTTTTT. Translation: CASSSEGGQGATGELFF.

The CDR3 bases are TGTGCCAGCAGTCCGATCACCGGGATTCAAACGCAGTATTTT. It yields the protein CASSPITGIQTQYF. V gene TRBV27 combines with J gene TRBJ2-3; D possibly corresponds to TRBD2 (5 bases). The ends were cut back, 5 bases at V and 9 bases at J, with 18 bases in the middle. The CDR3 covers 14 residues. Germline V gives CDR1 MNHEY, CDR2 SMNVEV (reference sequence).

The genes are TRBV4-3 and TRBJ1-1; D call uncertain. The CDR3 has 11 amino acids. The germline V gene encodes CDR1 LGHNA and CDR2 YSLEER. V dropped 3 bases and J dropped 1 base, with 0 bases sitting between them. The CDR3 reads CASSQNTEAFF. The DNA of the CDR3 is TGCGCCAGCAGCCAGAACACTGAAGCTTTCTTT.

V and J are TRBV15 and TRBJ1-5, with TRBD1 as a possible D gene (5 bases). CDR3 length: 12 residues. V was pared by 6 bases and J by 5 bases, with 8 bases between. In germline, CDR1 is LNHNV, CDR2 YYDKDF (reference sequence). In nucleotides, the CDR3 is TGTGCCACCAGTGCAGGGTATCAGCCCCAGCATTTT. The encoded protein is CATSAGYQPQHF.

This chain links TRBV27 with TRBJ2-5; D not resolved. Trimming cost V 0 bases and J 4 bases, with 9 bases left between them. There are 14 residues in the CDR3. Looked up from germline, CDR1 is MNHEY and CDR2 is SMNVEV (reference sequence). The CDR3 DNA reads TGTGCCAGCAGTTTATCAGGAGTAATAGAGACCCAGTACTTC. Its translation is CASSLSGVIETQYF.

The gene calls are TRBV9 and TRBJ2-3, with 7 bases lining up with TRBD2. Germline lookup yields CDR1 SGDLS and CDR2 YYNGEE. V shed 3 bases and J 4 bases; nucleotides not matched to a gene: 5. The CDR3 sequence is 14 residues long. This chain's CDR3 is CASSEGTNPDTQYF. CDR3 bases: TGTGCCAGCAGCGAGGGGACTAACCCAGATACGCAGTATTTT.

This clone has a single count. The gene calls are TRBV7-9 and TRBJ2-7; a possible D gene is TRBD1 (5 bases). The CDR3 is 12 amino acids. Trimming cost V 1 base and J 12 bases, with 13 bases left between them. Germline lookup yields CDR1 SEHNR and CDR2 FQNEAQ (reference sequence). In DNA form, the CDR3 reads TGTGCCAGCAGCTTAGAGGGGTCCTGGGGGTACTTC. Protein sequence: CASSLEGSWGYF.